This paragraph reports one T cell receptor (beta chain). Its antigen specificity is not known. One base away there is no much larger clone; base qualities are not given. Taken with the paper, the label for treatment or condition translates to: in vitro stimulation with specific CMV peptide epitopes to enrich CMV-specific T cells. The data originate from a study of T cell repertoires in cytomegalovirus infection (dated by TCRdb to between 2019 and 2020). A note on the overall study: Recently identified HLA-C-restricted CMV epitopes, whose presentation resists viral immunomodulation, were targeted by peptide stimulations together with well-studied HLA-B-restricted epitopes. Donor HLA type was relevant to the analysis, as public TCR beta signatures indicated carriage of CMV infection together with the matching HLA type.

The sample was run on an Illumina HiSeq 1500. Clones were called with MiXCR by TCRdb after fastp trimmed the public reads at Q25, and only in-frame beta chains were retained. Every entry covers one CDR3 protein and lists the most common genes and DNA from its rows. The sample yields approximately 770,000 distinct CDR3 sequences; under 35% were counted once. Clones ranked in the top ten supply less than 15% of the sample. CDR1 and CDR2 were assigned from the germline V gene (reference sequence) as LNHDA and SQIVND. Between the V and J ends, shortened by 7 bases and 0 bases respectively, the junction contains 14 bases. The CDR3 covers 15 residues, taking in both the cysteine and the phenylalanine. Kept here is only the CDR3 DNA, which spans 45 bases and is read in frame from base 1. What the work shows at the level of the full study, not this receptor alone: In both this cohort and an independent cohort of 352 donors, the cumulative frequency of public TCR beta family members distinguished carriers of CMV infection plus the relevant HLA type. The ex vivo response was dominated by HLA-C-restricted CMV-specific TCR beta clonotypes, which also provided the single most frequent clonotype in two of eight donors.

The receptor comes from a human donor in good health (CMV status not recorded). Some clones in this sample may be carry-over from other donors' samples. Sequencing was performed on cultured CD8+ T cells from PBMCs, taken from culture after CMV antigen stimulation. The chain links TRBV19 with TRBJ2-3; no D gene call is confident. The nucleotides read TGTGCCAGTACCCCGGGCGGACGGAGCACAGATACGCAGTATTTT. Its translation reads: CASTPGGRSTDTQYF.